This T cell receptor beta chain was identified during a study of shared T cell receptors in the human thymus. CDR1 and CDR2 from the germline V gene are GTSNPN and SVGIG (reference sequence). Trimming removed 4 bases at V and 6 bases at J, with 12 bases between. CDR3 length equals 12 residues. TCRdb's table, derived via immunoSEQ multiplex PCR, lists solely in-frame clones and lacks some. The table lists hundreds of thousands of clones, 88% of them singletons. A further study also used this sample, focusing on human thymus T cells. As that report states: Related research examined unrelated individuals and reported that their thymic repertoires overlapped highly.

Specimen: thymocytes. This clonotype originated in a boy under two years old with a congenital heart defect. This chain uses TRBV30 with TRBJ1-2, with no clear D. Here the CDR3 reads CAWMRKVNGYTF. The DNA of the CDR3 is TGTGCCTGGATGAGGAAAGTTAATGGCTACACCTTC.